The clone carrying this T cell receptor beta chain was seen a handful of times. Its specificity is unknown. This specimen comes from a study of tumor-infiltrating lymphocytes in localized non-small cell lung cancer. Study observations and caveats: Each assay used a separate piece of the same tissue.

The protocol was immunoSEQ multiplex PCR, while the TCRdb copy is restricted to in-frame clones and leaves out a portion. The sample includes about 9,000 clones, 60% to 80% of them seen just once. Germline V lookup: CDR1 MNHEY, CDR2 SVGAGI. V was cut by 5 bases and J by 5 bases, with 15 bases left in between. The CDR3 has 14 residues. The genes are TRBV6-5 and TRBJ1-2; D is perhaps TRBD1 (6 bases). Material: uninvolved lung tissue not adjacent to the tumor. The sequence came from a human donor with non-small cell lung cancer. Here the CDR3 reads CASSQGGAGYGYTF. CDR3 coding DNA: TGTGCCAGCAGTCAAGGGGGGGCGGGTTATGGCTACACCTTC.